This T cell receptor beta chain emerged from a study of molecular identifiers for immune sequencing clone quantification listed by TCRdb under 2018. The study in broad terms: For a replicate experiment, RNA from around 18,000 or 91,000 naive CD8 T cells was divided into five aliquots, and four of the five aliquots were sequenced. The study was a methods study using CD8 T cells to benchmark molecular-identifier clustering-based TCR repertoire sequencing (MIDCIRS) and TCR RNA copy counting.

Findings and caveats that apply to the study as a whole: When barcode sub-clustering was not used, chimeric consensus sequences inflated TCR diversity, with chimeras reaching as high as 47%. The sizes of highly expanded clones could end up underestimated when identical TCR molecules share a barcode. Clones above 20 RNA copies held over 97% of molecules in CMV-specific effector cells but under 1% in naive cells. Spiked-in Jurkat TCR RNA (roughly 10 copies' worth), which is not part of the donor repertoire, was contained in the naive libraries. About three recovered TCR RNA copies per cell were obtained by modeling, versus approximately 10 by digital PCR, implying a capture efficiency of 30% to 35%. Even against a background of about 960,000 naive CD8 T cells, spiked-in Jurkat TCR RNA amounting to a single cell's worth was reported to be detectable.

Libraries of naive CD8 T cells were built from approximately 20,000 to 980,000 sorted cells, with 10%, 30% or 50% of the purified RNA used. Naive CD8 T cells, defined as CD8+CD4-CCR7+CD45RA+, were FACS-sorted into RLT Plus buffer on a BD FACSAria II. To test detection sensitivity, Jurkat RNA equivalent to about ten TCR copies was spiked into samples of roughly 20,000-1,100,000 naive CD8 T cells. Enrichment of CD8 T cells was performed with RosetteSep CD8+ T Cell Enrichment Cocktail and Ficoll-Paque, after which ACK red cell lysis was carried out. Library construction relied on PCR. Sequenced on an Illumina HiSeq 4000. Bulk TCR libraries were generated as previously described, with the TCR primers listed in Table S5 used. Total RNA was purified with the Qiagen AllPrep DNA/RNA kit. Reads from multiple sequencing runs of the same library were pooled before analysis. Per the source publication's procedure: Reads were retained only if the reads had an exact TCR constant sequence, and the retained reads were trimmed to 150 nt and grouped according to their 12-nt molecular barcodes. Reads within each barcode group were sub-clustered using a 15% Levenshtein threshold, and quality-weighted consensus sequences were constructed for each RNA molecule. Non-functional sequences were excluded, and lower-count sequences lying one edit away from another sequence were also excluded. Based on fitting two negative binomial distributions, any barcode sub-cluster with under 20% of the maximum read count was discarded. In-frame beta chains were kept once TCRdb had trimmed the public reads at Q25 with fastp and called clones with MiXCR. Rows are combined by CDR3 protein, so each entry shows the most common genes and DNA. TCRdb's processing, not the authors' own work, is the source of the V and J calls. Here the sample has about 640,000 distinct CDR3 sequences; about 20% occur a single time. Around 0.86% of the sample is taken by the ten largest.

In the germline V gene (reference sequence), CDR1 corresponds to SEHNR and CDR2 to FQNEAQ. The CDR3 numbers 14 residues from cysteine through phenylalanine. Only the CDR3 portion is preserved as DNA: 42 bases, with reading frame beginning at the first base. This clonotype was detected many times. Its target antigen remains unknown. The junction differs from germline at one of its ends, possibly a read error. The sequenced sample consisted of naive CD8+ T cells from blood, with Jurkat cell RNA spiked in. The meaning of the sample's cell subset or site label: FACS-sorted CD8+CD4-CCR7+CD45RA+ naive T cells. The sequence links TRBV7-9 to TRBJ1-2, with the D gene not confidently named. The clonotype was recovered from a human donor in good health. Some libraries in this study had Jurkat cell RNA spiked in. The DNA sequence reads TGTGCCAGCAGTTTAGGAGGGCCCCCCTATGGCTACACCTTC. It encodes CASSLGGPPYGYTF.